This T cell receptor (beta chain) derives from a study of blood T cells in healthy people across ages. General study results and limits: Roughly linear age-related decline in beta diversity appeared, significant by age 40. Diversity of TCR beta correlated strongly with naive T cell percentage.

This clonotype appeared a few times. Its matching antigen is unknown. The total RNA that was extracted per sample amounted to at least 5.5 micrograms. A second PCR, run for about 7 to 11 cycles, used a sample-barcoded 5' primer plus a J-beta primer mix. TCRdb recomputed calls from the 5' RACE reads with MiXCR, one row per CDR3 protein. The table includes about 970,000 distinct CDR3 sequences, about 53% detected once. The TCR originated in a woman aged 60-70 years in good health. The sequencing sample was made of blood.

CDR3 in DNA: TGCGCCAGCTCCCCAATAGCGGGAGGAGAAGAGACCCAGTACTTC. This sequence encodes CASSPIAGGEETQYF. The chain links TRBV5-1 to TRBJ2-5, with 10 bases aligning to TRBD2. The germline V gene has CDR1 SGHRS and CDR2 YFSETQ. This CDR3 region has 15 residues. V shed 7 bases and J 3 bases; nucleotides not matched to a gene: 9.